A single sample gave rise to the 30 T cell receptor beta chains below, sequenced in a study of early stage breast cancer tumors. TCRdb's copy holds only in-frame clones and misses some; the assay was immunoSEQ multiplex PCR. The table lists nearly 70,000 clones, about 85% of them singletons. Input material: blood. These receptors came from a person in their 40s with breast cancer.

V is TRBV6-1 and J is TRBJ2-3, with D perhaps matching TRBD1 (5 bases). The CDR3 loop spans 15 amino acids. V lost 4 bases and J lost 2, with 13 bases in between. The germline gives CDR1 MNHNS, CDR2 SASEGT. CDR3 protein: CASSAGRGPTDTQYF. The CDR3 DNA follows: TGTGCCAGCAGTGCCGGAAGGGGCCCCACAGATACGCAGTATTTT.

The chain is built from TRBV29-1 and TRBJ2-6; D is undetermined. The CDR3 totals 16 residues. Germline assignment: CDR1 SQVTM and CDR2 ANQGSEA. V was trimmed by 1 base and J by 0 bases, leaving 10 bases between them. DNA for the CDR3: TGCAGCGTTGAAGGAACTCCTGACTCTGGGGCCAACGTCCTGACTTTC. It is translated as CSVEGTPDSGANVLTF.

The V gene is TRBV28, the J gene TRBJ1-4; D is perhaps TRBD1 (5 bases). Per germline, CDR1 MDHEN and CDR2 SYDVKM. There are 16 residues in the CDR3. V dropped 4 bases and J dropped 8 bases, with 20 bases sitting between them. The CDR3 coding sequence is TGTGCCAGCAGTTCCCCGGGGGTTGGGACGGGCGAAAAACTGTTTTTT. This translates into CASSSPGVGTGEKLFF.

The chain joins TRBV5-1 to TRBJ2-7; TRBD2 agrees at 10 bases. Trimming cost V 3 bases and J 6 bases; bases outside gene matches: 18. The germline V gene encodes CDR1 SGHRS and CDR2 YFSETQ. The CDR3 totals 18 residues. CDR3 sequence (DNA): TGCGCCAGCAGCTCAGTCATCGATGGGAGCGGGAGGGCATCCGAGCAGTACTTC. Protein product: CASSSVIDGSGRASEQYF.

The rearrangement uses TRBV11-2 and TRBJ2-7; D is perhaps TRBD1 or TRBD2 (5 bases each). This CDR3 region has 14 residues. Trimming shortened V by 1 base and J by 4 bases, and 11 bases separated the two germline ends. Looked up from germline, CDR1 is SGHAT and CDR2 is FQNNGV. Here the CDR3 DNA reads TGTGCCAGCAGCTTAGTTGGGGGAGATTACGAGCAGTACTTC. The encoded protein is CASSLVGGDYEQYF.

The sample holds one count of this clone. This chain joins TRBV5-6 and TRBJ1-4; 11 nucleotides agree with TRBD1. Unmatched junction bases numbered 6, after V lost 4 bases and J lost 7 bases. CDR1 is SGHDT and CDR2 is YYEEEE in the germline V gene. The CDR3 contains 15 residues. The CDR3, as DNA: TGTGCCAGCAGCCCCTTAGGGACAGGGGGTGAAAAACTGTTTTTT. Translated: CASSPLGTGGEKLFF.

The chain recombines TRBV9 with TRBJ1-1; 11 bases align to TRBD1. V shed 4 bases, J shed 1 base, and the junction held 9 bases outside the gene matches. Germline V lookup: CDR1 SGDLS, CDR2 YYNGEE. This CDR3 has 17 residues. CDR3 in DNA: TGTGCCAGCAGCCCGATTTTAGGGACAGGGGGGAACACTGAAGCTTTCTTT. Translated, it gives CASSPILGTGGNTEAFF.

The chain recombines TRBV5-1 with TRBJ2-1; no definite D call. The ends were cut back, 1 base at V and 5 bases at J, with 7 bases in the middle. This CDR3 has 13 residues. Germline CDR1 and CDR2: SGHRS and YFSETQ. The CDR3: CASSLPLNNEQFF. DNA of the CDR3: TGCGCCAGCAGCTTGCCACTAAACAATGAGCAGTTCTTC.

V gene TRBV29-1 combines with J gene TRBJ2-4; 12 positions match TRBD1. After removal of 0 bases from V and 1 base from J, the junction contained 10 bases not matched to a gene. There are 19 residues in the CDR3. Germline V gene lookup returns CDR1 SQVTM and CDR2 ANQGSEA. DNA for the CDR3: TGCAGCGTTGAAGATCAAGGGACAGGGGGCTGGTGGGCCAAAAACATTCAGTACTTC. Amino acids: CSVEDQGTGGWWAKNIQYF. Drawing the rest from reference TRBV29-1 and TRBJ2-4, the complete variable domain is SAVISQKPSRDICQRGTSLTIQCQVDSQVTMMFWYRQQPGQSLTLIATANQGSEATYESGFVIDKFPISRPNLTFSTLTVSNMSPEDSSIYLCSVEDQGTGGWWAKNIQYFGAGTRLSVL.

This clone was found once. Here the CDR3 reads CASSPQGRPTQYF. The DNA for the CDR3 is TGTGCCAGCAGCCCCCAAGGGCGTCCAACCCAGTACTTC. V gene TRBV9 combines with J gene TRBJ2-5; no clear D gene. The CDR3 is 13 residues long. Germline CDR1 reads SGDLS; CDR2 reads YYNGEE. V was shortened by 4 bases and J by 8 bases, with 15 bases between the two germline ends. Complete variable domain (other parts from reference TRBV9 and TRBJ2-5): DSGVTQTPKHLITATGQRVTLRCSPRSGDLSVYWYQQSLDQGLQFLIQYYNGEERAKGNILERFSAQQFPDLHSELNLSSLELGDSALYFCASSPQGRPTQYFGPGTRLLVL.

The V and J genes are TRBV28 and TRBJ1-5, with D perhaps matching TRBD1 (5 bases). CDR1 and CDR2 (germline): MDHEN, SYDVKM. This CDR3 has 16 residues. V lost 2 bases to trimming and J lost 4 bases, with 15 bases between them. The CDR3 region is CASSLVPDSINQPQHF. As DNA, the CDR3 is TGTGCCAGCAGTTTAGTTCCTGACAGCATAAATCAGCCCCAGCATTTT.

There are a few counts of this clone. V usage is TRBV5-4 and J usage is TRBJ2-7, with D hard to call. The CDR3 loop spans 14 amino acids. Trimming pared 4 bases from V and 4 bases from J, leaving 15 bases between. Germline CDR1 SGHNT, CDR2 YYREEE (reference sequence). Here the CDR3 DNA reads TGTGCCAGCAGCACAGACCGATCGCTTTACGAGCAGTACTTC. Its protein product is CASSTDRSLYEQYF.

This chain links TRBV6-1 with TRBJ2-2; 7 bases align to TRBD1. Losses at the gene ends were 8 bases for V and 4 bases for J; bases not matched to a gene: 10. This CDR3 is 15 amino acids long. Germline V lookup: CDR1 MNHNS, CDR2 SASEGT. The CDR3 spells CASRAPGQITGELFF. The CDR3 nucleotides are TGTGCCAGCCGTGCTCCGGGACAGATCACCGGGGAGCTGTTTTTT.

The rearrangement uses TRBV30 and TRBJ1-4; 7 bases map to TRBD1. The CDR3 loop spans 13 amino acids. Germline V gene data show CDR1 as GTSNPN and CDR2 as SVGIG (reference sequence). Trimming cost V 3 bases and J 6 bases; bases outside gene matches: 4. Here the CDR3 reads CAWRTTGYEKLFF. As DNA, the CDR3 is TGTGCCTGGAGGACGACAGGGTATGAAAAACTGTTTTTT.

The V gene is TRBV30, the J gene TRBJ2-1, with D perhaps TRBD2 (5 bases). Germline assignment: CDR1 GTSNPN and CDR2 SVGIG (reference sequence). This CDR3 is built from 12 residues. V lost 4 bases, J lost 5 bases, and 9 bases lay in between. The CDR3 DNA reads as TGTGCCTGGAAGCGGTTTGACAATGAGCAGTTCTTC. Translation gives CAWKRFDNEQFF.

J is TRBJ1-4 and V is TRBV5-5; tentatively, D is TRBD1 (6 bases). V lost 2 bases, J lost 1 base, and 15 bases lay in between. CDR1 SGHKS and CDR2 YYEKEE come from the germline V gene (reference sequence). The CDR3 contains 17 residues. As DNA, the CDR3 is TGTGCCAGCAGCTTCCCTCGGGGGGGCTTAACTAATGAAAAACTGTTTTTT. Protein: CASSFPRGGLTNEKLFF.

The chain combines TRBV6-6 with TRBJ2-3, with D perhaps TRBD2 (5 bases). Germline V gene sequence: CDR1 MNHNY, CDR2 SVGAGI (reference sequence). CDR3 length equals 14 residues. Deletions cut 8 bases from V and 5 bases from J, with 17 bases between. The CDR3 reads CASLNGPAGDTQYF. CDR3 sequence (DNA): TGTGCCAGCCTAAACGGGCCTGCGGGAGATACGCAGTATTTT.

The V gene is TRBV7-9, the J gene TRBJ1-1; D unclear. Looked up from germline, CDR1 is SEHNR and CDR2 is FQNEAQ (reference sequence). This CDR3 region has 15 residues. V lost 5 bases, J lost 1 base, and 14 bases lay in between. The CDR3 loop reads CASSQSQVGNTEAFF. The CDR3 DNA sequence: TGTGCCAGCAGCCAGAGTCAGGTGGGGAACACTGAAGCTTTCTTT.

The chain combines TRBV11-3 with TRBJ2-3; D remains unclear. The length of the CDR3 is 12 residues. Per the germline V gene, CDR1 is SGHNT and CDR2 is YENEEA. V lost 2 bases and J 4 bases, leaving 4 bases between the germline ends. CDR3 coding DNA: TGTGCCAGCAGCTTAAGGGCAGATACGCAGTATTTT. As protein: CASSLRADTQYF.

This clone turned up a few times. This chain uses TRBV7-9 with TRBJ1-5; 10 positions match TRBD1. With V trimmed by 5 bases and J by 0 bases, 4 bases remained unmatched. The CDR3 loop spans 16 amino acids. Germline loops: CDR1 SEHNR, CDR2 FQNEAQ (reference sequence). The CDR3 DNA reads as TGTGCCAGCAGCGCCGGGACAGGGGTTAGCAATCAGCCCCAGCATTTT. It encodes CASSAGTGVSNQPQHF.

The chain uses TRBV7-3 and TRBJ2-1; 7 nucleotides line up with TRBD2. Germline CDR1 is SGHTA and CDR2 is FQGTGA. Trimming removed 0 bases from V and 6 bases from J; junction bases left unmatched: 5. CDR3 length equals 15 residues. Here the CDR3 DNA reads TGTGCCAGCAGCTTAACTTCTAGCGGAGTCAATGAGCAGTTCTTC. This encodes CASSLTSSGVNEQFF.

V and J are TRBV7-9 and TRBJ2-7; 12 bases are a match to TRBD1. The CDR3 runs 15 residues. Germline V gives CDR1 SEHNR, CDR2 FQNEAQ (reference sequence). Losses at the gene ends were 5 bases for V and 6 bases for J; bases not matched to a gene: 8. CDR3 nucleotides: TGTGCCAGCAGCCGCACCGGGACAGGGGGCGTCGAGCAGTACTTC. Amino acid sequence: CASSRTGTGGVEQYF.

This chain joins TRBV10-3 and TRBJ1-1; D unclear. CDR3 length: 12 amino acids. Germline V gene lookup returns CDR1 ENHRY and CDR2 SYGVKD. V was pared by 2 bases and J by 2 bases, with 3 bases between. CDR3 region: CAISESNTEAFF. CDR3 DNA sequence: TGTGCCATCAGTGAGAGCAACACTGAAGCTTTCTTT.

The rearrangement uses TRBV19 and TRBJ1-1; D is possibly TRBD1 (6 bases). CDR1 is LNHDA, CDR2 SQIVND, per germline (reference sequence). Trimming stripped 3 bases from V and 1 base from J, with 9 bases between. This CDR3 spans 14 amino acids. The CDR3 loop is CASSIPTGNTEAFF. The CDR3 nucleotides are TGTGCCAGTAGTATCCCGACAGGGAACACTGAAGCTTTCTTT.

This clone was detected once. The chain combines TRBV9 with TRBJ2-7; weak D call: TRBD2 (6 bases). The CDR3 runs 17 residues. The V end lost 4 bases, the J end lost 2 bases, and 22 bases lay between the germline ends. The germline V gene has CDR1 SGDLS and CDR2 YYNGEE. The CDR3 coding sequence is TGTGCCAGCAGCCTGACCGGGACTTCCCGTCCCCCCTACGAGCAGTACTTC. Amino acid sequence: CASSLTGTSRPPYEQYF.

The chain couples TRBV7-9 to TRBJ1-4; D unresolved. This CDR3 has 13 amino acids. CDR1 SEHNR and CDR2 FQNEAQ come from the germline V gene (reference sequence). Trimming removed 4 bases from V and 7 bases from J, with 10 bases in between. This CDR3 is CASSWGEGEKLFF. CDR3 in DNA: TGTGCCAGCAGCTGGGGAGAAGGTGAAAAACTGTTTTTT.

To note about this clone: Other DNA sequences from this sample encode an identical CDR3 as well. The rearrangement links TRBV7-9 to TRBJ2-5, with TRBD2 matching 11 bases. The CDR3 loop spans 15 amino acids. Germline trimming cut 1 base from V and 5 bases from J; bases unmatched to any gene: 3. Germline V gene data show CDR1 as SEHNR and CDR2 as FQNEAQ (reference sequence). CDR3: CASSLGVAGGETQYF. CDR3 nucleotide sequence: TGTGCCAGCAGCTTAGGGGTAGCGGGAGGGGAGACCCAGTACTTC.

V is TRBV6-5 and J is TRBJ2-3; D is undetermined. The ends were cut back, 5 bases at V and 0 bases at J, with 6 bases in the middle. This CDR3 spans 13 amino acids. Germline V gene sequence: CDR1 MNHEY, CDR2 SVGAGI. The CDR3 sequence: CASSLGSTDTQYF. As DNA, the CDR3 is TGTGCCAGCAGTCTCGGAAGCACAGATACGCAGTATTTT.

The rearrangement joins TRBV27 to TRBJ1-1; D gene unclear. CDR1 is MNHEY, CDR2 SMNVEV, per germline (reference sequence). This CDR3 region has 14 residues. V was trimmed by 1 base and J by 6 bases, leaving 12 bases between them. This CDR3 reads CASSLLVASSEAFF. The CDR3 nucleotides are TGTGCCAGCAGTTTATTGGTCGCTTCCTCTGAAGCTTTCTTT.

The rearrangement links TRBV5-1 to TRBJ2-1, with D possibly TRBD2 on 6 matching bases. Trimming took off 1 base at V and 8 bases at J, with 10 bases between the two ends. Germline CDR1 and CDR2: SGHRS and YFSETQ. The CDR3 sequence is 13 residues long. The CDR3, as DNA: TGCGCCAGCAGCTTGACGGGAGCGGATGAGCAGTTCTTC. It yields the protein CASSLTGADEQFF.